This T cell receptor (beta chain) was found in a study of T cell repertoires in cytomegalovirus infection. About the research overall: CMV infection together with matching HLA type was indicated by public TCR beta signatures.

TCRdb passed the reads through MiXCR, listing each CDR3 protein once. The sample lists about 490,000 distinct CDR3 sequences; approximately 15% were seen once. This clonotype was counted ten times or more. Its antigen is as yet unknown. The CDR3 contains 17 residues. Germline CDR1 is MNHEY and CDR2 is SVGAGI. The V segment lost 0 bases and the J segment 5 bases; nucleotides outside the gene matches: 12. Study-wide points: HLA-C-restricted CMV clonotypes gave the most frequent clonotype in two of eight donors.

The source is a human donor in good health (CMV status not recorded). Some clones in this sample may be carry-over from other donors' samples. The genes are TRBV6-5 and TRBJ2-5, with TRBD2 matching over 7 bases. The source material was CD8+ T cells from PBMCs. CDR3 protein: CASSYSAAGLLEETQYF. The CDR3, as DNA: TGTGCCAGCAGTTACTCGGCAGCGGGGCTCCTTGAGGAGACCCAGTACTTC.